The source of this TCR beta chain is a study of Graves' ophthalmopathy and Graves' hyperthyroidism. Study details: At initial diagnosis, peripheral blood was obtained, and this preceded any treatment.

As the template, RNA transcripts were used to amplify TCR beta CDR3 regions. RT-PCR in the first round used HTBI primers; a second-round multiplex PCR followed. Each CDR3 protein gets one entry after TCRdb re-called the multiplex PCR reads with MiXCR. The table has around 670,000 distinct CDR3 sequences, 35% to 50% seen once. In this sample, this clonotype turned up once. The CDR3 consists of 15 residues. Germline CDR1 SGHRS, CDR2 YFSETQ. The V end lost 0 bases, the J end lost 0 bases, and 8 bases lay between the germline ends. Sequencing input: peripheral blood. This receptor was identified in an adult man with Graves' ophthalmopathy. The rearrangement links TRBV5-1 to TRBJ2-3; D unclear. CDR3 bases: TGCGCCAGCAGCTTGGACTTGACTAGCACAGATACGCAGTATTTT. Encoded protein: CASSLDLTSTDTQYF.